Listed below are T cell receptor beta chains from one sample, sequenced in a study of T cells in localized non-small cell lung cancer. Sequenced by immunoSEQ multiplex PCR; TCRdb stores in-frame clones only, minus some. This sample has 60,000 to 65,000 clones; 85% to 90% occur once, and the top ten carry roughly 1.8%. Material: peripheral blood, obtained before any cancer treatment. These receptors originate from a woman aged 35-75 years with stage I lung adenocarcinoma. CDR3s include the opening cysteine and the closing phenylalanine or tryptophan. Fields, in order: CDR3 protein, V gene, J gene.

CASSSGGSRDRVYTGELFF	TRBV5-1	TRBJ2-2
CASSMLTDTQYF	TRBV19	TRBJ2-3
CASSYMGGEQYF	TRBV6-5	TRBJ2-7
CASSGTTLPPCSYEQYF	TRBV25-1	TRBJ2-7
CASSLGQGVTGELFF	TRBV11-2	TRBJ2-2
CASSVGTAGGQPQHF	TRBV5-6	TRBJ1-5
CASSQGIANQPQHF	TRBV4-3	TRBJ1-5
CASSLAGRGKYNEQFF	TRBV11-1	TRBJ2-1
CASSLAGGRGEQYF	TRBV5-1	TRBJ2-7
CATPSSSIDEKLFF	TRBV7-9	TRBJ1-4
CASSRGSNTGELFF	TRBV2	TRBJ2-2
CASRDLGPQGLEFF	TRBV27	TRBJ2-1
CASSDPGTGFKETQYF	TRBV9	TRBJ2-5
CASRPTRQGLITEAFF	TRBV2	TRBJ1-1
CATMEQGSPYEQYF	TRBV27	TRBJ2-7
CASSPPGLASYEQYF	TRBV18	TRBJ2-7
CASSIRLAIYNEQFF	TRBV19	TRBJ2-1
CASSMQGVSYNSPLHF	TRBV19	TRBJ1-6
CASSPPTTGTDTQYF	TRBV18	TRBJ2-3
CASSFVGSYSNQPQHF	TRBV28	TRBJ1-5
CASSQISANTEAFF	TRBV4-2	TRBJ1-1
CASSQAGTDNYGYTF	TRBV14	TRBJ1-2
CASSPIGLAGDQTQYF	TRBV7-6	TRBJ2-5
CASSRRVAGSAEAFF	TRBV6-6	TRBJ1-1
CASSEAPALYGYTF	TRBV6-1	TRBJ1-2
CASSQPHTWGATEAFF	TRBV5-8	TRBJ1-1
CASSPVPGGPDTQYF	TRBV18	TRBJ2-3
CASSEERQGLYEQYF	TRBV6-1	TRBJ2-7
CASSLVSNEQFF	TRBV7-9	TRBJ2-1
CASSLRGTGYEQYF	TRBV5-1	TRBJ2-7
CASSSHGQGETQYF	TRBV9	TRBJ2-5
CASSSVALDVEQFF	TRBV7-6	TRBJ2-1
CASSPPGLDEETQYF	TRBV18	TRBJ2-5
CASSLDDSSTDTQYF	TRBV28	TRBJ2-3
CASSFEGLALYNEQFF	TRBV5-1	TRBJ2-1
CASSLTGVGDGYTF	TRBV6-6	TRBJ1-2
CASPGQPEDEQYF	TRBV27	TRBJ2-7
CASSRFQNTEAFF	TRBV19	TRBJ1-1
CSVARGYGDAYNEQFF	TRBV29-1	TRBJ2-1
CASSPGTSGRLEQFF	TRBV18	TRBJ2-1
CASSELTGDNEKLFF	TRBV25-1	TRBJ1-4
CSVGQGGEGPNTF	TRBV29-1	TRBJ1-2
CASSLWTGGKNTEAFF	TRBV7-2	TRBJ1-1
CASSYRGDEYTEAFF	TRBV18	TRBJ1-1
CASRDGSNTEAFF	TRBV19	TRBJ1-1
CASSRWPSTAADTQYF	TRBV18	TRBJ2-3
CASSLTGVGYTF	TRBV28	TRBJ1-2
CATNAGGGDTQYF	TRBV15	TRBJ2-3
CASSLVGLLNTEAFF	TRBV11-2	TRBJ1-1
CASSLGAVGGYEQYF	TRBV7-2	TRBJ2-7
CASRDTTRGEAFF	TRBV10-2	TRBJ1-1
CASSPAIGSSSYEQYF	TRBV7-9	TRBJ2-7
CASSIAQEPTYTF	TRBV19	TRBJ1-2